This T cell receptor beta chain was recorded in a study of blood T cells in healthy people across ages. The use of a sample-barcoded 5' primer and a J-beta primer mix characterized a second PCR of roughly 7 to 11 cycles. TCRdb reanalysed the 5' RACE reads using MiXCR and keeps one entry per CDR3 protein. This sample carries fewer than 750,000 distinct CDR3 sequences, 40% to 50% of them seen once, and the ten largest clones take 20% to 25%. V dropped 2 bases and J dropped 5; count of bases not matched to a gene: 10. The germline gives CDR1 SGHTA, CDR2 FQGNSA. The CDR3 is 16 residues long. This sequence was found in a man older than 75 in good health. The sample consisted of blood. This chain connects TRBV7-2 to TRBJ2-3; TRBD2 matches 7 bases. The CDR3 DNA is TGTGCCAGCAGCTTATTGGGGGGAGGGCCGAGAGATACGCAGTATTTT. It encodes CASSLLGGGPRDTQYF. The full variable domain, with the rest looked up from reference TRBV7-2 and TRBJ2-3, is GAGVSQSPSNKVTEKGKDVELRCDPISGHTALYWYRQSLGQGLEFLIYFQGNSAPDKSGLPSDRFSAERTGGSVSTLTIQRTQQEDSAVYLCASSLLGGGPRDTQYFGPGTRLTVL.